The clone carrying this T cell receptor beta chain was seen many times. This entry is derived from a study of blood T cells in healthy people across ages. Then a second PCR, running about 6 to 11 cycles, was carried out with a sample-barcoded 5' primer and a J-beta primer mix. TCRdb reprocessed the 5' RACE reads via MiXCR and lists one record per CDR3 protein. Of approximately 800,000 distinct CDR3 sequences in the sample, about 36% are singletons; the top ten hold 10% to 15%. The V end was cut by 3 bases, the J end by 6 bases, with 11 bases between. This CDR3 is 13 amino acids long. Source material: blood. The sequence derives from a man between 18 and 35 years old in good health. The J gene is TRBJ1-2, the V gene TRBV12-3 or TRBV12-4; D unresolved. The CDR3 loop reads CASSLVQTNGYTF. The CDR3 DNA reads as TGTGCCAGCAGTTTGGTACAGACTAATGGCTACACCTTC.